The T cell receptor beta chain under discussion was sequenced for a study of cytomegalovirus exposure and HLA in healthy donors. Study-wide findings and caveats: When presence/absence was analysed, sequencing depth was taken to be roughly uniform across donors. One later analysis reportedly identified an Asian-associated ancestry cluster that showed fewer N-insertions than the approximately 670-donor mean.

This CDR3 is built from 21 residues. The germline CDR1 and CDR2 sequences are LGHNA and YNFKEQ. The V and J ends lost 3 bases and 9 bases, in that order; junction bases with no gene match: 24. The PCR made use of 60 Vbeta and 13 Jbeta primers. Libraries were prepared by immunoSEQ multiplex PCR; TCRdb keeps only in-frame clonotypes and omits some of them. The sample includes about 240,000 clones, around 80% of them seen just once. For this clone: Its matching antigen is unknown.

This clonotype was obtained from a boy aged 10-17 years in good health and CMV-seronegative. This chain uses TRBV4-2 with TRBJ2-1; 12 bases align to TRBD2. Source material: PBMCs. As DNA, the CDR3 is TGTGCCAGCAGCCATGAGACGACTAGCGGGAGCATGGGCGGGCGGTTTGGTGAGCAGTTCTTC. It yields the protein CASSHETTSGSMGGRFGEQFF.